This T cell receptor (beta chain) was sequenced for a study of graft-versus-host responses after intestinal transplantation. The CDR3 extends over 17 amino acids. Germline V lookup: CDR1 LNHNV, CDR2 YYDKDF (reference sequence). V was clipped by 1 base and J by 5 bases; unmatched bases: 11. Note on this clone: Antigen specificity is unknown.

Profiled with immunoSEQ multiplex PCR; TCRdb holds only in-frame clones, not every one. The profile covers about 100,000 clones, with more than 75% appearing a single time and about 0.9% taken by the ten largest. The sequence was collected from a human donor who was the organ donor for an intestinal transplant. V is TRBV15 and J is TRBJ1-5, with TRBD1 matching 7 bases. Sequencing was performed on unstimulated CD4+ T cells sorted from spleen or lymph node cells, taken before transplant. The CDR3 loop is CATSRGIPTGTDQPQHF. The CDR3 DNA reads as TGTGCCACCAGCAGAGGCATACCGACAGGGACCGATCAGCCCCAGCATTTT.